This T cell receptor beta chain originates from a study of blood T cell repertoires in COVID-19. Assay: immunoSEQ multiplex PCR; the TCRdb copy retains only in-frame clones and omits some. This sample has about 310,000 clones, with 90% found just once. The receptor comes from a young woman with acute COVID-19. Sample: PBMCs or T cells enriched from blood (not recorded which).

CDR3 DNA: TGCAGTGCTAGTGGGACAGCCCCTTATAGCAATCAGCCCCAGCATTTT. Its protein product is CSASGTAPYSNQPQHF. The genes are TRBV20-1 and TRBJ1-5, with TRBD1 matching over 7 bases. Germline V lookup: CDR1 DFQATT, CDR2 SNEGSKA (reference sequence). The V gene end was trimmed by 3 bases and the J gene end by 0 bases; junction bases not matched to a gene: 8. This CDR3 region has 16 residues.